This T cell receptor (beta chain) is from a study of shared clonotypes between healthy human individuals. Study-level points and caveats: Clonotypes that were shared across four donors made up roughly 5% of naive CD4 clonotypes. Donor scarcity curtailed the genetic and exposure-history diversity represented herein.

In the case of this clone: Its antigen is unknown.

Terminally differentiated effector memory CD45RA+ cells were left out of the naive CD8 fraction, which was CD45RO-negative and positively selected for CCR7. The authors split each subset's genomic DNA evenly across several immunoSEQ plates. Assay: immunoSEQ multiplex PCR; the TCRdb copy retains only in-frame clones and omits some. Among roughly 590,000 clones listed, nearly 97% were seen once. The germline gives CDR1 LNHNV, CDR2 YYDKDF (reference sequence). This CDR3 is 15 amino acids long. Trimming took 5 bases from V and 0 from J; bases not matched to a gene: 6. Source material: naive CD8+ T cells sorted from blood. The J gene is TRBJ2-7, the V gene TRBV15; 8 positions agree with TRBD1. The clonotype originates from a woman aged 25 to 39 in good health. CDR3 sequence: CATSSRDRSSYEQYF. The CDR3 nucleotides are TGTGCCACCAGCTCCCGGGACAGGTCCTCCTACGAGCAGTACTTC.